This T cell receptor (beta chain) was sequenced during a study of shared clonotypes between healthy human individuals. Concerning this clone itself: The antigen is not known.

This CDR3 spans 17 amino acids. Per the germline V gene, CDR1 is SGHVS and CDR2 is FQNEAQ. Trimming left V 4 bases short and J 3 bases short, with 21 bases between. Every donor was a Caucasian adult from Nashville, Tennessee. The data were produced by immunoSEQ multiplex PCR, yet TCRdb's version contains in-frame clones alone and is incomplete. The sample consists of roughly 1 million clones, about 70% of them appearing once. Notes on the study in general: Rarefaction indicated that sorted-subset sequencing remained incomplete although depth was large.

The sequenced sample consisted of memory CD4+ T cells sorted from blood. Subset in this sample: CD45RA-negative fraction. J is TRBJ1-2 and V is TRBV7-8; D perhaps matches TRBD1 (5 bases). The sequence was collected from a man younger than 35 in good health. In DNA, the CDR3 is TGTGCCAGCAGCTACAATAGACCCTCCCTAGGGGACTATGGCTACACCTTC. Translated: CASSYNRPSLGDYGYTF.